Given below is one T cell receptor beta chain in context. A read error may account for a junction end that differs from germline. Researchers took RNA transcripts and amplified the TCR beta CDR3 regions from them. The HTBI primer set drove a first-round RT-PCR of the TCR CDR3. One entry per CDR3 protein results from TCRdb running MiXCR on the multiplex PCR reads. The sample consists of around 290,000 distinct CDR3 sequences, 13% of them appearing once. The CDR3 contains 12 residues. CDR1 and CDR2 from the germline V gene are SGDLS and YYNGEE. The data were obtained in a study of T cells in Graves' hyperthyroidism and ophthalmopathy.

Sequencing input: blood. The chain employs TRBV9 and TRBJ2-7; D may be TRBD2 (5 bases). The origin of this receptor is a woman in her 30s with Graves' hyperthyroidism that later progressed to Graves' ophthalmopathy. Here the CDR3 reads CAGSVDSGEQYF. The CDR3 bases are TGTGCCGGCAGCGTAGATTCGGGGGAGCAGTACTTC.